The source of this T cell receptor beta chain is a study of neurological immune-mediated disorders (dated by TCRdb to the late 2010s). About the study as a whole: The study compared peripheral blood TCR-beta repertoires of HTLV-I-associated myelopathy (HAM/TSP) patients, multiple sclerosis patients and healthy controls using UMI-based sequencing. The 95 to 110 TCR-beta libraries covered PBMC samples along with longitudinal samples, technical triplicates, and paired sorted CD4+ and CD8+ T-cell subsets. Longitudinal HAM/TSP and healthy donors were sampled at 3 time-points each (about 3-45 month intervals). The cohort included approximately 70 subjects: about 15 with HAM/TSP, around 35 with multiple sclerosis, and roughly 20 healthy controls. Overall study results and their limits: TCR clonal expansion was greatest in HAM/TSP patients and smallest in MS patients, who ranked below even healthy controls. Across subjects, expanded clones never shared an identical CDR3 amino acid sequence, which suggests that the TCR-beta repertoires in every group were private.

The CDR3 covers 13 residues, taking in both the cysteine and the phenylalanine. This entry keeps only the CDR3 DNA: 39 bases, framed from base 1. V drops 3 bases and J drops 0 bases, leaving 6 bases in between. CDR1 and CDR2 are read off the germline V gene (reference sequence) as LNHNV and YYDKDF. cDNA synthesis used template-switch 5'RACE with a primer carrying a 10-nucleotide random unique molecular identifier tagging each TCR transcript. Over 190 million TCR-beta sequences, covering 15-18 subjects, were produced in each sequencing run. Total RNA was extracted with the RNeasy kit. TCR-beta VDJ regions were amplified with primers for the TCR constant region and the 5'RACE anchor, using the KAPA Real-time Library Amplification kit. A first PCR added sample indexes and Illumina adaptors, and a second PCR then raised library yield. After Ampure bead purification, the TCR product of roughly 650 bp was size-selected on a 2% E-gel SizeSelection system. Before pooling, library quality was assessed on a Bioanalyzer, concentration was determined with Qubit, and library quantification was performed with the Kapa Library Quantification kit. An Illumina HiSeq 2500 was used to sequence the libraries paired-end at 2 x 150 bp. To increase sequence diversity, roughly 24-30% phiX was spiked into each library pool. The authors' analysis ran thus. The UMI-based MiGEC pipeline processed quality-filtered reads and removed over 75% of raw TCR sequences during error correction. VDJ genes were aligned to IMGT germline references, and each clonotype was defined by a unique CDR3 amino acid sequence together with V-J genes. Clonal expansion, Shannon diversity and CDR3 relatedness were evaluated with VDJtools (CalcPairwiseDistances, ClusterSamples), while phylogenetic trees were built in CLCbio workbench. Expanded clones were defined as having at least 8 unique UMIs, based on coefficient-of-variation modelling across technical triplicates. TCRdb redid the processing of the public reads, applying fastp at Q25 and MiXCR, and retained in-frame beta chains. Every CDR3 protein is listed once, alongside the most common genes and DNA of its rows. TCRdb, not the authors, supplied the V and J calls. For this sample the table gives 93,000 or so distinct CDR3 sequences, of which 10% to 14% were detected only once. Jointly, the top ten make up around 3.1% of the sample.

This clonotype was counted at least ten times. Its antigen has not been determined. Nothing much larger sits one base from this clone, and base qualities are not available. This specimen's time point label, interpreted: longitudinal time-point 3. Libraries from unsorted PBMCs were made from 2 million PBMCs kept in RNAlater at -80 degrees C until RNA extraction. PBMCs were separated from peripheral blood using Ficoll-Hypaque density gradient centrifugation and then cryopreserved in liquid nitrogen. The chain uses TRBV15 and TRBJ2-7; the D gene is unclear. The sequence derives from a female donor with HTLV-1-associated myelopathy (HAM/TSP). The specimen sequenced was PBMCs. The bases are TGTGCCACCAGCAGGGATAGCTCCTACGAGCAGTACTTC. Translated, this is CATSRDSSYEQYF.